Presented here are 3 T cell receptor beta chains from one specimen sequenced in a study of T-cell reconstitution after alpha-beta-depleted transplantation in children. Unique molecular identifiers were built into the TCRbeta library. A single record per CDR3 protein comes from TCRdb applying MiXCR to the PCR reads. The sample lists more than 100,000 distinct CDR3 sequences, more than 20% occurring once. The sample here was PBMCs, mostly from graft donor cells, taken 180 days after TCRalphabeta/CD19-depleted stem cell transplant. Receptors originate from a male patient aged 2 to 9 who had a stem cell transplant for chronic granulomatous disease, so the T cells may come from the graft donor.

This chain joins TRBV11-2 and TRBJ2-7, with D possibly being TRBD1 or TRBD2 (5 bases each). This CDR3 region has 15 residues. V was shortened by 3 bases and J by 3 bases, with 15 bases between the two germline ends. Germline CDR1 SGHAT, CDR2 FQNNGV. CDR3 DNA sequence: TGTGCCAGCAGCTTCCGGGACGCCCCGTTCTACGAGCAGTACTTC. The encoded protein is CASSFRDAPFYEQYF.

J is TRBJ1-3 and V is TRBV7-9; D may be TRBD1 (6 bases). CDR1 is SEHNR and CDR2 is FQNEAQ in the germline V gene (reference sequence). The CDR3 loop spans 15 amino acids. Between the trimmed V and J ends, which lost 4 bases and 0 bases, there was a span of 10 bases. In nucleotides, the CDR3 is TGTGCCAGCAGCTCTGGACAGTCCTCTGGAAACACCATATATTTT. It translates to CASSSGQSSGNTIYF.

This clonotype was seen at least ten times. The chain joins TRBV5-1 to TRBJ2-5, with D uncertain. V was trimmed by 4 bases and J by 0 bases, leaving 4 bases between them. Germline CDR1 SGHRS, CDR2 YFSETQ. The CDR3 contains 12 residues. This chain's CDR3 is CASSGNQETQYF. The CDR3 coding sequence is TGCGCCAGCAGCGGCAACCAAGAGACCCAGTACTTC.